Here is one T cell receptor beta chain with its context. Antigen unknown. The sample is drawn from a study of shared clonotypes between healthy human individuals. Study-level background: In total, the donors were a couple of women and a few men aged 18 to 49.

V was clipped by 5 bases and J by 6 bases, with 22 bases between them. This CDR3 is 16 amino acids long. CDR1 is SGHVS and CDR2 is FQNEAQ in the germline V gene. On sorted subsets, replicate PCRs used approximately 200 ng DNA, or tens of thousands of T cell genomes. The table came from immunoSEQ multiplex PCR; TCRdb's copy has only in-frame clones and leaves some out. The sample contains fewer than 2.5 million clones, 93% of which appear only once. Study-level findings and limits: Some naive CD4 clonotypes, about 5%, turned up in common across a handful of donors.

The rearrangement links TRBV7-8 to TRBJ1-1; no firm D call. The material sequenced was naive CD4+ T cells from PBMCs. The subset denotes: CD45RA+ positively selected. The sequence derives from a man between 18 and 35 years old in good health. Some clones in this sample may be carry-over from other donors' samples. CDR3 in amino acids: CASSLPLGSVTSEAFF. In DNA form, the CDR3 reads TGTGCCAGCAGCCTCCCGCTCGGCTCGGTAACATCTGAAGCTTTCTTT. The full variable domain, in which reference TRBV7-8 and TRBJ1-1 provide the parts outside the CDR3, is GAGVSQSPRYKVAKRGQDVALRCDPISGHVSLFWYQQALGQGPEFLTYFQNEAQLDKSGLPSDRFFAERPEGSVSTLKIQRTQQEDSAVYLCASSLPLGSVTSEAFFGQGTRLTVV.